There are a few counts of the clone carrying this TCR beta chain. Its antigen remains unidentified. A second about 7 to 11 cycle PCR used barcoded and J-beta primers. Using its own MiXCR run on the 5' RACE reads, TCRdb lists one record per CDR3 protein. The top ten hold more than 8.5% of the sample, which has more than 750,000 distinct CDR3 sequences, roughly 29% seen once. The ends were cut back, 5 bases at V and 7 bases at J, with 15 bases in the middle. CDR3 size: 15 residues. Germline CDR1 ENHRY, CDR2 SYGVKD. This specimen belongs to a study of blood T cells in healthy people across ages. Study outcomes and limitations: Diversity estimates drawn from one million T cells were deemed underestimates.

These same data were also listed under a study on T cells of mothers and their children. That study adds: The yield was over 9 million TCR beta CDR3 reads from each mother and some 3 million from each child.

This chain links TRBV10-3 with TRBJ1-6, with D uncertain. This sequence originates from a woman in her 40s in good health. Sequencing used blood. The CDR3 DNA reads TGTGCCATCAGTACCGGGATTATAGAGAATTCACCCCTCCACTTT. Translated: CAISTGIIENSPLHF.